The 13 T cell receptor beta chains given below trace back to one sample, sequenced in a study of T cells in localized non-small cell lung cancer. Method: immunoSEQ multiplex PCR; TCRdb's copy keeps in-frame clones and lacks some. The sample lists approximately 89,000 clones, about three quarters seen once, with 15% to 20% in the top ten. The specimen was PBMCs, collected before any cancer treatment. Receptors were obtained from a man between 40 and 70 years old with stage II squamous cell lung carcinoma.

This clone was detected only once. The V call is TRBV7-9, the J call TRBJ2-1; 8 bases map to TRBD2. The CDR3 runs 16 residues. Germline assignment: CDR1 SEHNR and CDR2 FQNEAQ (reference sequence). V lost 7 bases, J lost 5 bases, and 13 bases stayed unmatched. The CDR3 DNA follows: TGTGCCAGCATTAGAATGGCGGGAGGTCTGGACAATGAGCAGTTCTTC. Translating it yields CASIRMAGGLDNEQFF.

The chain uses TRBV7-6 and TRBJ1-6, with a weak D call TRBD1 (6 bases). CDR3 length equals 16 residues. V dropped 5 bases and J dropped 5 bases, with 16 bases sitting between them. The germline V gene has CDR1 SGHVS and CDR2 FNYEAQ. In nucleotides, the CDR3 is TGTGCCAGCAGCCCGCGGGGGGCTATTGATAATTCACCCCTCCACTTT. It encodes CASSPRGAIDNSPLHF.

The table lists this clone with a count of one. The rearrangement links TRBV29-1 to TRBJ1-2; D is possibly TRBD1 (5 bases). The CDR3 extends over 12 amino acids. V was trimmed by 7 bases and J by 3 bases, leaving 12 bases between them. CDR1 and CDR2 from the germline V gene are SQVTM and ANQGSEA. CDR3 sequence: CSAQPGDYGYTF. The CDR3 nucleotides read TGCAGCGCCCAACCGGGGGACTATGGCTACACCTTC.

V and J are TRBV6-1 and TRBJ1-5; 10 bases fit TRBD1. CDR1 is MNHNS and CDR2 is SASEGT in the germline V gene. J gave up 7 bases and V 5 bases, and 8 bases lay outside the gene matches. The CDR3 totals 15 residues. The CDR3 loop is CASSQTGGQVQPQHF. CDR3 DNA sequence: TGTGCCAGCAGTCAGACAGGGGGCCAGGTGCAGCCCCAGCATTTT.

The chain joins TRBV28 to TRBJ1-6; unclear D gene. This CDR3 comprises 15 residues. Per the germline V gene, CDR1 is MDHEN and CDR2 is SYDVKM. The V gene lost 4 bases and the J gene lost 8 bases, with 15 bases spanning the gap. CDR3 nucleotide sequence: TGTGCCAGCAGTTCGCAGGCAGGAGGTGATTCACCCCTCCACTTT. Translation: CASSSQAGGDSPLHF.

This clone is a singleton in its sample. The V gene is TRBV7-3, the J gene TRBJ2-1; TRBD2 matches 15 bases. Per germline, CDR1 SGHTA and CDR2 FQGTGA. After removal of 2 bases from V and 6 bases from J, the junction contained 8 bases not matched to a gene. This CDR3 region has 18 residues. CDR3 region: CASSLEGTSGRYANEQFF. CDR3 nucleotide sequence: TGTGCCAGCAGCTTAGAGGGGACTAGCGGGAGGTATGCCAATGAGCAGTTCTTC.

In nucleotides, the CDR3 is TGTGCCAGCAGCTTAGTAGGGTTCTACGAGCAGTACTTC. This gives the protein CASSLVGFYEQYF. The chain has TRBV13 and TRBJ2-7; the D is unclear. CDR3 size: 13 residues. CDR1 and CDR2 (germline): PRHDT, FYEKMQ (reference sequence). The V end was cut by 1 base, the J end by 3 bases, with 7 bases between. The full variable domain, completed using reference TRBV13 and TRBJ2-7, is AAGVIQSPRHLIKEKRETATLKCYPIPRHDTVYWYQQGPGQDPQFLISFYEKMQSDKGSIPDRFSAQQFSDYHSELNMSSLELGDSALYFCASSLVGFYEQYFGPGTRLTVT.

CDR3 sequence reads: CASSPGTGGSLHF. In DNA form, the CDR3 reads TGTGCCAGCAGCCCAGGGACAGGGGGTTCCCTCCACTTT. The rearrangement links TRBV7-9 to TRBJ1-6; the match to TRBD1 covers 11 bases. Trimming at V came to 5 bases and at J to 14 bases, leaving 5 bases not matched to a gene. From germline, CDR1 is SEHNR and CDR2 FQNEAQ (reference sequence). The CDR3 extends over 13 amino acids.

The CDR3 DNA follows: TGTGCCTGGGCCCTGGGACAGGGGCTTAGCTCTGGGGCCAACGTCCTGACTTTC. Translating it yields CAWALGQGLSSGANVLTF. The genes are TRBV30 and TRBJ2-6; TRBD1 aligns across 10 bases. J was trimmed by 0 bases and V by 5 bases; bases with no gene match: 10. The CDR3 length is 18 residues. Germline CDR1 reads GTSNPN; CDR2 reads SVGIG (reference sequence).

A remark on this clone: The same CDR3 arises from other DNA sequences in this sample as well. The rearrangement uses TRBV7-2 and TRBJ1-2; D is ambiguous. The CDR3 loop spans 13 amino acids. Trimming left V 1 base short and J 4 bases short, with 7 bases between. CDR1 and CDR2 (germline): SGHTA, FQGNSA. In DNA, the CDR3 is TGTGCCAGCAGCTTAGACCGCGCCTATGGCTACACCTTC. Its protein product is CASSLDRAYGYTF.

The genes are TRBV27 and TRBJ2-1; 8 bases are shared with TRBD1. CDR3 length equals 16 residues. V gave up 4 bases and J gave up 6 bases; unmatched junction bases: 11. The germline V gene has CDR1 MNHEY and CDR2 SMNVEV (reference sequence). DNA of the CDR3: TGTGCCAGCAGTTCCCCACGACAGGGGCCGCGCAATGAGCAGTTCTTC. It encodes CASSSPRQGPRNEQFF.

The V gene is TRBV2, the J gene TRBJ2-7, with D possibly matching TRBD1 (6 bases). The CDR3 is made up of 13 amino acids. V shed 9 bases and J shed 3 bases, with 15 bases lying between them. Germline lookup yields CDR1 SNHLY and CDR2 FYNNEI. The CDR3 coding sequence is TGTGCCAGTGATGTTAACAGGGACTACGAGCAGTACTTC. Its translation: CASDVNRDYEQYF.

Here the CDR3 reads CASSHGLAGKNIQYF. Written as DNA, the CDR3 is TGCGCCAGCAGCCATGGACTAGCGGGGAAAAACATTCAGTACTTC. This chain uses TRBV4-1 with TRBJ2-4, with 12 bases that match TRBD2. Trimming took 3 bases from V and 4 from J; bases not matched to a gene: 1. The CDR3 has 15 residues. The germline CDR1 and CDR2 sequences are MGHRA and YSYEKL.